The present T cell receptor (beta chain) was sequenced within a study of blood T cell repertoires in COVID-19. Study background: Nucleic acid was either cDNA or gDNA, and it came from T cells, B-cell-depleted T cells, or PBMCs.

J gave up 1 base and V 4 bases, and 11 bases lay outside the gene matches. Per the germline V gene, CDR1 is SGHVS and CDR2 is FQNEAQ. This CDR3 region has 18 residues. The protocol was immunoSEQ multiplex PCR, while the TCRdb copy is restricted to in-frame clones and leaves out a portion. The table shows fewer than 130,000 clones, with less than 85% occurring only once. The rearrangement links TRBV7-8 to TRBJ2-3, with TRBD2 matching 10 bases. This receptor was taken from a man aged 70 or older with active or convalescent COVID-19. Material: peripheral blood. DNA of the CDR3: TGTGCCAGCAGCTCTAGTGTTACTAGCGGGGTGGGCACAGATACGCAGTATTTT. Translation gives CASSSSVTSGVGTDTQYF.